These T cell receptor beta chains were read from a single sample in a study of technical replicates of blood from a handful of donors. The method was immunoSEQ multiplex PCR; TCRdb's version includes in-frame clones alone and lacks a portion of them. Among 25,000 to 40,000 clones listed, just over 90% were seen once. The sample consisted of PBMCs. These receptors were collected from a human donor in good health. Some clones in this sample may be carry-over from other donors' samples. Each CDR3 is given with its conserved first and last residue. D genes are given only for firm matches. A clone size is listed for some rows: how often the clone was seen (once, few, many), or a class if it is expanded.

clone size: .
V gene: TRBV29-1
J gene: TRBJ1-1
D gene: .
CDR3 DNA: TGCAGCGTTGAAGGGGAGGGCTCCACTGAAGCTTTCTTT
CDR3 protein: CSVEGEGSTEAFF

clone size: once
V gene: TRBV5-1
J gene: TRBJ2-3
D gene: TRBD2
CDR3 DNA: TGCGCCAGCAGACATTACTTAAGTAGCGGGGGCACAGATACGCAGTATTTT
CDR3 protein: CASRHYLSSGGTDTQYF

clone size: .
V gene: TRBV13
J gene: TRBJ2-5
D gene: TRBD2
CDR3 DNA: TGTGCCAGCAGCTTAGTGGGACTAGCGGGATTGGGTGAGACCCAGTACTTC
CDR3 protein: CASSLVGLAGLGETQYF

clone size: .
V gene: TRBV7-2
J gene: TRBJ2-2
D gene: TRBD1
CDR3 DNA: TGTGCCAGCAGCTCAAGGGGGCGTCTGTTAGCCGGGGAGCTGTTTTTT
CDR3 protein: CASSSRGRLLAGELFF

clone size: .
V gene: TRBV5-1
J gene: TRBJ2-7
D gene: .
CDR3 DNA: TGCGCCAGCAGCTTGGGGGTCCTAGCCTCCGAGCAGTACTTC
CDR3 protein: CASSLGVLASEQYF

clone size: few
V gene: TRBV2
J gene: TRBJ2-7
D gene: .
CDR3 DNA: TGTGCCAGCAGTGGTGAACTAGGATACGAGCAGTACTTC
CDR3 protein: CASSGELGYEQYF

clone size: .
V gene: TRBV7-9
J gene: TRBJ2-4
D gene: TRBD2
CDR3 DNA: TGTGCCAGCAGCCCCGTATGGGGGGGGAACATTCAGTACTTC
CDR3 protein: CASSPVWGGNIQYF

clone size: .
V gene: TRBV11-2
J gene: TRBJ1-1
D gene: TRBD1
CDR3 DNA: TGTGCCAGCAGCTTGGGGACAGGGGGAAGAAGAACTGAAGCTTTCTTT
CDR3 protein: CASSLGTGGRRTEAFF

clone size: .
V gene: TRBV4-1
J gene: TRBJ2-7
D gene: .
CDR3 DNA: TGCGCCAGCAGCCAAGCTGCGGGAAGGGAGCAGTACGAGCAGTACTTC
CDR3 protein: CASSQAAGREQYEQYF

clone size: .
V gene: TRBV5-6
J gene: TRBJ1-1
D gene: TRBD1
CDR3 DNA: TGTGCCAGCAGCATACGACAGGGGCACGCTGAAGCTTTCTTT
CDR3 protein: CASSIRQGHAEAFF

clone size: .
V gene: TRBV5-4
J gene: TRBJ1-6
D gene: .
CDR3 DNA: TGTGCCAGCAGCGCTGGACAACAACGGAATTCACCCCTCCACTTT
CDR3 protein: CASSAGQQRNSPLHF

clone size: .
V gene: TRBV2
J gene: TRBJ2-1
D gene: TRBD2
CDR3 DNA: TGTGCCAGCAGTGATAGGCTAGCGGGATATGAGCAGTTCTTC
CDR3 protein: CASSDRLAGYEQFF

clone size: .
V gene: TRBV5-4
J gene: TRBJ1-5
D gene: TRBD1
CDR3 DNA: TGTGCCAGCAGCCAAGGACAGGGACGCAATCAGCCCCAGCATTTT
CDR3 protein: CASSQGQGRNQPQHF

clone size: .
V gene: TRBV10-3
J gene: TRBJ1-1
D gene: TRBD1
CDR3 DNA: TGTGCCATCAGTGGGGGGGACAGGGGCACTGAAGCTTTCTTT
CDR3 protein: CAISGGDRGTEAFF

clone size: .
V gene: TRBV10-3
J gene: TRBJ2-7
D gene: TRBD1
CDR3 DNA: TGTGCCATCAGTCCAGGGGACAGGGGTTACGAGCAGTACTTC
CDR3 protein: CAISPGDRGYEQYF

clone size: .
V gene: TRBV5-6
J gene: TRBJ2-1
D gene: .
CDR3 DNA: TGTGCCAGCAGCCCGGCTGGCAGGACAAATGAGCAGTTCTTC
CDR3 protein: CASSPAGRTNEQFF

clone size: .
V gene: TRBV4-1
J gene: TRBJ1-2
D gene: .
CDR3 DNA: TGCGCCAGCAGTCCGGGTCCGAGCACTGGCTACACCTTC
CDR3 protein: CASSPGPSTGYTF

clone size: .
V gene: TRBV6-5
J gene: TRBJ2-2
D gene: TRBD1
CDR3 DNA: TGTGCCAGCACACAGGGGATGGGCTTCGCCGGGGAGCTGTTTTTT
CDR3 protein: CASTQGMGFAGELFF

clone size: .
V gene: TRBV7-6
J gene: TRBJ2-5
D gene: .
CDR3 DNA: TGTGCCAGCAGCTTAGCGCCCACAGAACAAGAGACCCAGTACTTC
CDR3 protein: CASSLAPTEQETQYF

clone size: .
V gene: TRBV7-6
J gene: TRBJ2-7
D gene: .
CDR3 DNA: TGTGCCAGCAGCTTGTACCCCTCTCGGGAGCAGTACTTC
CDR3 protein: CASSLYPSREQYF

clone size: .
V gene: TRBV7-9
J gene: TRBJ1-6
D gene: .
CDR3 DNA: TGTGCCAGCAACGACCGGGACTCAACTAATTCACCCCTCCACTTT
CDR3 protein: CASNDRDSTNSPLHF

clone size: .
V gene: TRBV18
J gene: TRBJ2-3
D gene: TRBD2
CDR3 DNA: TGTGCCAGCTCACCATATACTAGCGGGTCCGCAGATACGCAGTATTTT
CDR3 protein: CASSPYTSGSADTQYF

clone size: .
V gene: TRBV6-1
J gene: TRBJ1-1
D gene: TRBD1
CDR3 DNA: TGTGCCAGCACCCTGGGACAGCTTGAAGCTTTCTTT
CDR3 protein: CASTLGQLEAFF

clone size: once
V gene: TRBV18
J gene: TRBJ1-5
D gene: TRBD1
CDR3 DNA: TGTGCCAGCATAGGACAGGGGGAAAATCAGCCCCAGCATTTT
CDR3 protein: CASIGQGENQPQHF

clone size: once
V gene: TRBV19
J gene: TRBJ2-7
D gene: TRBD1
CDR3 DNA: TGTGCCAGTAGTCGGGCAGGGGGTCTCGAGCAGTACTTC
CDR3 protein: CASSRAGGLEQYF

clone size: .
V gene: TRBV5-1
J gene: TRBJ2-3
D gene: TRBD2
CDR3 DNA: TGCGCCAGCAGCTTGAGCGGGGGGCCAGATACGCAGTATTTT
CDR3 protein: CASSLSGGPDTQYF

clone size: .
V gene: TRBV18
J gene: TRBJ2-7
D gene: TRBD2
CDR3 DNA: TGTGCCAGCTCAGGGACTAGCGGGGGCTACGAGCAGTACTTC
CDR3 protein: CASSGTSGGYEQYF

clone size: .
V gene: TRBV7-8
J gene: TRBJ2-7
D gene: TRBD1
CDR3 DNA: TGTGCCAGCAGGGGACAGTCCTACGAGCAGTACTTC
CDR3 protein: CASRGQSYEQYF

clone size: .
V gene: TRBV7-9
J gene: TRBJ2-2
D gene: TRBD2
CDR3 DNA: TGTGCCAGCACCCGGGGCGGGAGGTCGAACACCGGGGAGCTGTTTTTT
CDR3 protein: CASTRGGRSNTGELFF

clone size: .
V gene: TRBV29-1
J gene: TRBJ2-7
D gene: .
CDR3 DNA: TGCAGCGTTAGAACAGGGAACGAGCAGTACTTC
CDR3 protein: CSVRTGNEQYF

clone size: .
V gene: TRBV11-2
J gene: TRBJ1-2
D gene: .
CDR3 DNA: TGTGCCAGCAGCTTTAGTCCAGCGAACTATGGCTACACCTTC
CDR3 protein: CASSFSPANYGYTF

clone size: .
V gene: TRBV7-9
J gene: TRBJ2-1
D gene: TRBD2
CDR3 DNA: TGTGCCAGCAGCTTTTCTAGCGGGAGGGCCACCTACAATGAGCAGTTCTTC
CDR3 protein: CASSFSSGRATYNEQFF

clone size: .
V gene: TRBV4-3
J gene: TRBJ2-3
D gene: .
CDR3 DNA: TGCGCCAGCAGCCAAGAGAGGCCAGATACGCAGTATTTT
CDR3 protein: CASSQERPDTQYF

clone size: .
V gene: TRBV6-6
J gene: TRBJ2-5
D gene: TRBD2
CDR3 DNA: TGTGCCAGCAGTTCTACTAGCGGGGGGCATAAAGAGACCCAGTACTTC
CDR3 protein: CASSSTSGGHKETQYF

clone size: .
V gene: TRBV11-1
J gene: TRBJ2-7
D gene: TRBD1
CDR3 DNA: TGTGCCAGCAGCCCTCCCCGGACAGGGATCTCCTACGAGCAGTACTTC
CDR3 protein: CASSPPRTGISYEQYF

clone size: .
V gene: TRBV5-8
J gene: TRBJ1-1
D gene: TRBD1
CDR3 DNA: TGTGCCAGCAGCATCGCAGGGGGAGGTTTAACTGAAGCTTTCTTT
CDR3 protein: CASSIAGGGLTEAFF